This entry is about one TCR beta chain. This specimen comes from a study of blood T cell repertoires in COVID-19. Repertoires were generated with immunoSEQ multiplex PCR, while TCRdb's copy carries only in-frame clones and drops some. The sample includes almost 400,000 clones, over 85% seen only once; the top ten take about 1.7%. The V end was cut by 2 bases, the J end by 10 bases, with 21 bases between. The CDR3 consists of 17 residues. Germline assignment: CDR1 SGHAT and CDR2 FQNNGV. The clonotype was recovered from a woman younger than 45 who had recovered from COVID-19. Input material: PBMCs or T cells enriched from blood (not recorded which). The chain has TRBV11-2 and TRBJ1-6; no clear D. The CDR3 sequence is CASSLRLRGNQYSPLHF. DNA for the CDR3: TGTGCCAGCAGCTTACGACTTCGCGGGAACCAATACTCACCCCTCCACTTT.